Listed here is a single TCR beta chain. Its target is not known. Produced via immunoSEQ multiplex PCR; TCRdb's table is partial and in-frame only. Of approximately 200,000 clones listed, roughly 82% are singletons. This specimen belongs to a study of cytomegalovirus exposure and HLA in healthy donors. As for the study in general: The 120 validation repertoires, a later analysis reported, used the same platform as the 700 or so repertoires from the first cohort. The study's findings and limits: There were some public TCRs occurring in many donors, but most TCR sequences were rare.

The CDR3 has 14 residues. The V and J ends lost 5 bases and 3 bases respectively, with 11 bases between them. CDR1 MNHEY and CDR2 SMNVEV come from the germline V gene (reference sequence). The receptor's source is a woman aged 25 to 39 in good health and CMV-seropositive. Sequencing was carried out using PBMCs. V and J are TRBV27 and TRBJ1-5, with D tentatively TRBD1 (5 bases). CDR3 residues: CASSLRTTNQPQHF. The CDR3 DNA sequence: TGTGCCAGCAGTCTTAGGACAACCAATCAGCCCCAGCATTTT.